Reported below is one TCR beta chain. Its antigen is still unknown. CDR3 length equals 14 residues. V lost 7 bases and J lost 5; bases outside the gene matches: 9. Germline CDR1 is MNHNS and CDR2 is SASEGT. Blood samples were obtained at baseline, cycle 4 day 1, and cycle 7 day 1. The data are from a study of OX40 agonist ivuxolimab in advanced cancers. Study summary: Dose-escalation patients were diagnosed with hepatocellular carcinoma, melanoma, renal cell cancer or head and neck cancer. A male proportion of about 86% was recorded, with mean age around 55 years and range roughly 23 to 90.

TCRdb's table, derived via immunoSEQ multiplex PCR, lists solely in-frame clones and lacks some. The table has around 63,000 clones, roughly 87% seen once. Study observations and caveats: By week 6 at 0.1 to 3.0 mg/kg, blood CD4+ and CD8+ T cells had expanded clonally.

This sequence was found in an adult with an advanced solid tumor such as melanoma, head and neck, liver or kidney cancer. The sample was CD4+ or CD8+ T cells sorted from blood, taken in a trial of the OX40 agonist ivuxolimab. The V call is TRBV6-1, the J call TRBJ2-7, with 9 bases identical to TRBD2. CDR3 sequence: CASTPGLASDEQYF. CDR3 in DNA: TGTGCCAGCACGCCGGGACTAGCCTCGGACGAGCAGTACTTC.